This is a list of T cell receptor beta chains from one sample in a study of cytomegalovirus exposure and HLA in healthy donors. Assay used: immunoSEQ multiplex PCR; TCRdb lists only in-frame clones, some missing. The profile shows about 360,000 clones, roughly 88% of them singletons. Sequencing used PBMCs. The receptor source for this set is a woman between 18 and 30 years old in good health and CMV-seronegative. Each CDR3 is given with its conserved first and last residue. A D gene is named only where the DNA matches it firmly. Where a row states a size, it is once, few, many or the class of an expanded clone; other rows omit it.

>-|TRBV10-1|-|TRBJ2-7
TGCGCCAGCAGTGAGTCGTCAGGGGCTCACTACGAGCAGTACTTC
CASSESSGAHYEQYF
>-|TRBV29-1|-|TRBJ2-3
TGCAGCGTAGCCACCGGTCCCGATACGCAGTATTTT
CSVATGPDTQYF
>-|TRBV29-1|-|TRBJ2-7
TGCAGCGCCGCGGACAGCTCCTACGAGCAGTACTTC
CSAADSSYEQYF
>-|TRBV6-6|-|TRBJ1-2
TGTGCCAGCAGTCGTGACAAGACCGATGGCTACACCTTC
CASSRDKTDGYTF
>-|TRBV25-1|TRBD1|TRBJ1-4
TGTGCCAGCAGTGATCCAGGGGGAGCAACTAATGAAAAACTGTTTTTT
CASSDPGGATNEKLFF
>-|TRBV2|TRBD1|TRBJ1-1
TGTGCCAGCAGTTCGACAGGGAGATGGAACACTGAAGCTTTCTTT
CASSSTGRWNTEAFF
>-|TRBV6-5|TRBD1|TRBJ1-4
TGTGCCAGCAGTGGCCTGGGACAGCGCAATGAAAAACTGTTTTTT
CASSGLGQRNEKLFF
>-|TRBV5-1|-|TRBJ2-7
TGCGCCAGCACTGGGGCGGGGAGATCAACCTACGAGCAGTACTTC
CASTGAGRSTYEQYF
>-|TRBV28|TRBD2|TRBJ2-3
TGTGCCAGCAGTTTTCCTGGCGGGGGGGCCGCAGATACGCAGTATTTT
CASSFPGGGAADTQYF
>-|TRBV19|-|TRBJ2-6
TGTGCCAGTAGTATAGATAACGACTTCTCTGGGGCCAACGTCCTGACTTTC
CASSIDNDFSGANVLTF
>-|TRBV2|TRBD1|TRBJ2-7
TGTGCCAGCAATTCGAGACAGGGGCTGGTCCACGAGCAGTACTTC
CASNSRQGLVHEQYF
>-|TRBV4-2|-|TRBJ2-1
TGTGCCAGCAGCCAAGAACGGGGGAGCATCTACAATGAGCAGTTCTTC
CASSQERGSIYNEQFF
>-|TRBV6-6|TRBD2|TRBJ2-1
TGTGCCAGCTTAGTTGATGCGGGGGCCTACAATGAGCAGTTCTTC
CASLVDAGAYNEQFF
>-|TRBV7-6|-|TRBJ2-7
TGTGCCAGCGCGGTGGCCTACGAGCAGTACTTC
CASAVAYEQYF
>-|TRBV5-1|TRBD1|TRBJ2-1
TGCGCCAGCAGCTTGGAGACAGGGTCCGTCTACAATGAGCAGTTCTTC
CASSLETGSVYNEQFF
>-|TRBV27|TRBD1|TRBJ2-1
TGTGCCAGCAGTTTGGGGACAGGGGACAATGAGCAGTTCTTC
CASSLGTGDNEQFF
>-|TRBV28|-|TRBJ2-5
TGTGCCAGCAGTTCCCTTCTCGGGGGTAGGGAGACCCAGTACTTC
CASSSLLGGRETQYF
>-|TRBV5-1|TRBD2|TRBJ2-1
TGCGCCAGCAGCCCGCATGGGCGGGGGGCGCGGGACTACCGCTACAATGAGCAGTTCTTC
CASSPHGRGARDYRYNEQFF
>few|TRBV28|TRBD1|TRBJ1-1
TGTGCCAGCACCCTCCGGGACAGGTACACTGAAGCTTTCTTT
CASTLRDRYTEAFF
>-|TRBV2|-|TRBJ2-4
TGTGCCAGCAGGGTAATCCGACAAGCAGCCAAAAACATTCAGTACTTC
CASRVIRQAAKNIQYF
>-|TRBV6-1|TRBD2|TRBJ2-3
TGTGCCAGCGCTAGCGGGAGGAGTACAGATACGCAGTATTTT
CASASGRSTDTQYF
>-|TRBV11-3|TRBD1|TRBJ2-3
TGTGCCAGCAGCAGCAGCCTTTCCGGTGGGACAGGGAGCACAGATACGCAGTATTTT
CASSSSLSGGTGSTDTQYF
>-|TRBV29-1|-|TRBJ1-6
TGCAGCGTTGGGGCGGGTGGGGATTCACCCCTCCACTTT
CSVGAGGDSPLHF
>-|TRBV13|-|TRBJ2-7
TGTGCCAGCAGCGAAGGGGACTACGAGCAGTACTTC
CASSEGDYEQYF
>-|TRBV4-1|-|TRBJ2-7
TGCGCCAGCAGCCAAGCCACGCAGGGGCCCGCCTACGAGCAGTACTTC
CASSQATQGPAYEQYF
>-|TRBV7-8|-|TRBJ1-2
TGTGCCAGCAGCTTAGGTTTGGCCAGCGGGGTGGGAGGCTACACCTTC
CASSLGLASGVGGYTF
>-|TRBV30|TRBD2|TRBJ2-3
TGTGCCTGGAGTCCTCTAGCGGGCAGCACAGATACGCAGTATTTT
CAWSPLAGSTDTQYF
>-|TRBV15|-|TRBJ2-7
TGTGCCACCAGCATGGGGACTTACGAGCAGTACTTC
CATSMGTYEQYF
>-|TRBV25-1|-|TRBJ2-2
TGTGCCAGCAGTGAAGGCACAGGGACGAACACCGGGGAGCTGTTTTTT
CASSEGTGTNTGELFF
>-|TRBV10-2|-|TRBJ2-1
TGCGCCAGCGTCAGTTCCTACAATGAGCAGTTCTTC
CASVSSYNEQFF
>-|TRBV28|TRBD1|TRBJ1-3
TGTGCCAGCAGTTCGACAGGGATAATCTCTGGAAACACCATATATTTT
CASSSTGIISGNTIYF
>-|TRBV14|TRBD1|TRBJ1-1
TGTGCCAGCAGCCGCCTCGAACAGGGGGGCACTGAAGCTTTCTTT
CASSRLEQGGTEAFF
>-|TRBV19|TRBD1|TRBJ1-2
TGTGCCAGTAGTCCAGGGGACAGGGGGCGAGGCTATGGCTACACCTTC
CASSPGDRGRGYGYTF
>-|TRBV28|-|TRBJ1-4
TGTGCCAGCAGTTTTCGCAGGGCCGGGGAAAAACTGTTTTTT
CASSFRRAGEKLFF
>-|TRBV28|-|TRBJ1-2
TGTGCCAGCAGTCCACGGGATAGCTATGGCTACACCTTC
CASSPRDSYGYTF
>-|TRBV30|-|TRBJ1-5
TGTGCCTGGAGTGAAGGGGGACAGCCCCAGCATTTT
CAWSEGGQPQHF
>-|TRBV15|-|TRBJ2-1
TGTGCCACCAGCAGAGTTGGGGCTGGGTCATGGAATGAGCAGTTCTTC
CATSRVGAGSWNEQFF
>-|TRBV9|-|TRBJ2-3
TGTGCCAGCAGCGCAGGTAGCACAGATACGCAGTATTTT
CASSAGSTDTQYF
>-|TRBV28|-|TRBJ2-1
TGTGCCAGCAGCCGGGGGAGTTACAATGAGCAGTTCTTC
CASSRGSYNEQFF
>-|TRBV19|-|TRBJ2-7
TGTGCCAGTAGGCGCGATATGAGCTCCTACGAGCAGTACTTC
CASRRDMSSYEQYF
>-|TRBV27|TRBD1|TRBJ1-5
TGTGCCAGCAGTTTCCGCCGACAGGGAGGCAATCAGCCCCAGCATTTT
CASSFRRQGGNQPQHF
>-|TRBV7-8|TRBD1|TRBJ2-7
TGTGCCAGCAGCTTAGGTACAGGGGTTAATTATGGTTACGAGCAGTACTTC
CASSLGTGVNYGYEQYF
>-|TRBV6-1|-|TRBJ1-2
TGTGCCAGCAGTGAAGCAGGGTTGGGGGCCTATGGCTACACCTTC
CASSEAGLGAYGYTF
>-|TRBV27|TRBD2|TRBJ2-7
TGTGCCAGCAGTTATGGGACTAGCGGTTCCTACGAGCAGTACTTC
CASSYGTSGSYEQYF
>-|TRBV6-5|TRBD1|TRBJ2-1
TGTGCCAGCAGTTACGCAACGACAGGGATCGATGAGCAGTTCTTC
CASSYATTGIDEQFF
>-|TRBV6-5|-|TRBJ1-2
TGTGCCAGCGCGGTCAGACGTTTCTATGGCTACACCTTC
CASAVRRFYGYTF
>-|TRBV18|-|TRBJ1-5
TGTGCCAGCTCACCCAGGCCGTTTCTCGATCAGCCCCAGCATTTT
CASSPRPFLDQPQHF
>-|TRBV6-5|-|TRBJ1-1
TGTGCCAGCAGTTACTCGAGCGGGGGCACTGAAGCTTTCTTT
CASSYSSGGTEAFF
>once|TRBV6-1|-|TRBJ1-4
TGTGCCAGCAGCCAGGATGTTAATGAAAAACTGTTTTTT
CASSQDVNEKLFF
>-|TRBV4-1|TRBD1|TRBJ2-3
TGCGCCAGCAGCCAAGAAGCCGGGACAGGGGGCACAGATACGCAGTATTTT
CASSQEAGTGGTDTQYF
>-|TRBV27|TRBD2|TRBJ2-5
TGTGCCAGCAGTCTCCATCCACCGGGACTAGCGGAAAGGTACCAAGAGACCCAGTACTTC
CASSLHPPGLAERYQETQYF
>-|TRBV5-4|-|TRBJ2-7
TGTGCCAGCAGCTTGGGTGCCAGGTCCCACGAGCAGTACTTC
CASSLGARSHEQYF
>-|TRBV7-9|-|TRBJ2-7
TGTGCCAGCAGCTTAGGGGGCATCTACGAGCAGTACTTC
CASSLGGIYEQYF
>-|TRBV2|TRBD1|TRBJ1-6
TGTGCCAGTAACAGGGGGGGAAGGTCACCCCTCCACTTT
CASNRGGRSPLHF
>-|TRBV6-1|-|TRBJ1-1
TGTGCCAGCAGTCCACGACAGGCCGCCAGCACTGAAGCTTTCTTT
CASSPRQAASTEAFF
>-|TRBV28|TRBD1|TRBJ1-1
TGTGCCAGCAGTTTAGGGGGTTCAGGGGGCGCGGGAAGAGCTTTCTTT
CASSLGGSGGAGRAFF
>-|TRBV1|-|TRBJ2-1
TGCACCAGCAGCCAAGACCCCAGGTACAATGAGCAGTTCTTC
CTSSQDPRYNEQFF
>many|TRBV19|TRBD2|TRBJ2-1
TGTGCCAGTAGTTCCGGCTCTAGCGGGGGGTGGAATGAGCAGTTCTTC
CASSSGSSGGWNEQFF
>-|TRBV10-2|TRBD1|TRBJ1-2
TGCGCCAGCAGTCCTACTGACAGGGGGAATGGCTACACCTTC
CASSPTDRGNGYTF
>once|TRBV15|TRBD2|TRBJ2-2
TGTGCCACCTCCAGGGCAAGCGGGGGGGCGGATACCGGGGAGCTGTTTTTT
CATSRASGGADTGELFF